This T cell receptor beta chain is from a study of human T cells and chemical hapten exposure. Findings and caveats of the study: Expanded TCRs formed significantly more large CDR3 similarity clusters than controls. TCRs whose frequency exceeded 1 in 1000 remained the same following DPC sensitization.

Time point given: patch test 2, 6 weeks after DPC sensitization. The treatment here: therapeutic diphenylcyclopropenone sensitization with weekly scalp DPC. Germline V gives CDR1 SQVTM, CDR2 ANQGSEA. Trimming cost V 3 bases and J 8 bases; bases outside gene matches: 7. This CDR3 spans 13 amino acids. A few counts support this clonotype. The antigen is unknown. TCRdb processed the RACE reads anew with MiXCR; each CDR3 protein has one entry. The repertoire includes tens of thousands of distinct CDR3 sequences, approximately 7% of them detected once, and about 1.5% sits in the top ten. The sequence derives from a woman aged 25 to 45 with alopecia areata. Some clones in this sample may be carry-over from other donors' samples. The chain joins TRBV29-1 to TRBJ2-1; the match to TRBD1 covers 7 bases. The sequenced sample was whole blood, obtained in connection with sensitization to the hapten diphenylcyclopropenone (DPC). The CDR3: CSVDQGQGDEQFF. CDR3 sequence (DNA): TGCAGCGTTGATCAGGGGCAGGGGGATGAGCAGTTCTTC.